Listed here is a single T cell receptor (beta chain). This sample was included in a study of blood T cell repertoires in COVID-19. Background on the study: Samples came from the United States, Italy and Spain, spanning acute and convalescent COVID-19. The analysed material was cDNA or gDNA that came from T cells, B-cell-depleted T cells, or PBMCs.

Germline V gene data show CDR1 as SGDLS and CDR2 as YYNGEE. The V end lost 0 bases, the J end lost 3 bases, and 6 bases lay between the germline ends. The CDR3 extends over 13 amino acids. In the original processing: Reference gene primers were amplified, and this amplification served to estimate nucleated cell counts. Only in-frame clones appear in the TCRdb table, and some are missing; sequencing was by immunoSEQ multiplex PCR. V and J calls and clone size follow that table, whereas D and trimming were derived from the DNA. The data contain 280,000 or so clones, approximately 90% of them singletons.

The specimen was peripheral blood. The sequence was collected from a woman aged 25 to 39 who had recovered from COVID-19. V usage is TRBV9 and J usage is TRBJ1-1; D gene ambiguous. CDR3 bases: TGTGCCAGCAGCGTAGCCACAGACACTGAAGCTTTCTTT. Translation: CASSVATDTEAFF.